This is a list of T cell receptor beta chains from one sample in a study of T cells in Graves' hyperthyroidism and ophthalmopathy. Via MiXCR, TCRdb re-called the multiplex PCR reads, giving one row per CDR3 protein. The sample lists 450,000 to 700,000 distinct CDR3 sequences, roughly 50% occurring once. Sample: peripheral blood or thyroid tissue (not recorded which). Receptors were obtained from an adult woman with Graves' disease, either hyperthyroidism or ophthalmopathy (not recorded which). CDR3s include the opening cysteine and the closing phenylalanine or tryptophan. A D gene is named only where the DNA matches it firmly. The size entry is marked missing in some rows and otherwise reads once, few, many or a size class.

>TRBD1|TRBV7-9|NA|TRBJ1-6
CASSPSTGGNNSPLHF
TGTGCCAGCAGCCCGAGTACAGGGGGTAATAATTCACCCCTCCACTTT
>TRBD1|TRBV6-5|many|TRBJ1-1
CASCTGGGRQAFF
TGTGCCAGCTGTACAGGGGGCGGGAGGCAAGCTTTCTTT
>NA|TRBV11-1|many|TRBJ1-1
CASSLTDGNTEAFF
TGTGCCAGCAGCTTAACGGACGGGAACACTGAAGCTTTCTTT
>NA|TRBV7-6|NA|TRBJ2-6
CASSPGHPGANVLTF
TGTGCCAGCAGCCCAGGACATCCTGGGGCCAACGTCCTGACTTTC
>NA|TRBV15|many|TRBJ2-5
CATRPYRVDWETQYF
TGTGCCACCCGACCATACAGGGTTGATTGGGAGACCCAGTACTTC
>NA|TRBV7-9|once|TRBJ2-7
CASRRSGRDLSYEQYF
TGTGCCAGCAGACGATCGGGACGAGACCTGTCCTACGAGCAGTACTTC
>NA|TRBV7-9|many|TRBJ1-5
CASTMGSNQPQHF
TGTGCCAGCACCATGGGTAGCAATCAGCCCCAGCATTTT
>NA|TRBV10-2|NA|TRBJ2-7
CASSLVGQVNEQYF
TGCGCCAGCAGCTTGGTGGGCCAGGTCAACGAGCAGTACTTC
>NA|TRBV2|many|TRBJ1-1
CATRTVEDTEAFF
TGTGCCACCAGGACAGTCGAGGACACTGAAGCTTTCTTT
>TRBD2|TRBV7-9|many|TRBJ2-7
CASSSSGGSYEQYF
TGTGCCAGCAGTTCTAGCGGGGGATCCTACGAGCAGTACTTC
>NA|TRBV5-6|many|TRBJ2-7
CASSLTESYEQYF
TGTGCCAGCAGCTTGACCGAATCCTACGAGCAGTACTTC
>NA|TRBV20-1|NA|TRBJ2-7
CSARDFGTQGYEQYF
TGCAGTGCTAGAGATTTTGGGACACAGGGCTACGAGCAGTACTTC
>TRBD1|TRBV11-2|once|TRBJ1-2
CASSGDRERLYGYTF
TGTGCCAGCAGTGGGGACAGGGAGCGACTCTATGGCTACACCTTC
>TRBD1|TRBV10-3|NA|TRBJ1-2
CAISEPDRGGSYTF
TGTGCCATCAGTGAACCGGACAGGGGTGGGAGCTACACCTTC
>NA|TRBV11-2|many|TRBJ1-2
CASSFLGGYGYTF
TGTGCCAGCAGCTTTTTGGGGGGCTATGGCTACACCTTC
>NA|TRBV20-1|NA|TRBJ2-3
CSAPRGSVNTDTQYF
TGCAGTGCTCCCCGTGGTAGCGTGAACACAGATACGCAGTATTTT
>TRBD1|TRBV25-1|NA|TRBJ1-5
CACSAARGPLDQPQHF
TGTGCCTGCAGTGCTGCCAGGGGGCCGTTGGATCAGCCCCAGCATTTT
>NA|TRBV6-2/TRBV6-3|many|TRBJ2-5
CASSYSGTQETQYF
TGTGCCAGCAGTTACTCGGGGACCCAAGAGACCCAGTACTTC
>NA|TRBV29-1|NA|TRBJ2-6
CSVTGAGQGANVLTF
TGCAGCGTAACCGGAGCAGGACAGGGGGCCAACGTCCTGACTTTC
>NA|TRBV7-2|many|TRBJ2-7
CASSLAEEQYF
TGTGCCAGCAGCTTAGCGGAGGAGCAGTACTTC
>NA|TRBV19|NA|TRBJ2-2
CASSIPSKAGELFF
TGTGCCAGTAGTATTCCTAGTAAGGCCGGGGAGCTGTTTTTT
>NA|TRBV25-1|NA|TRBJ1-1
CASSGTYLGNTEAFF
TGTGCCAGCAGTGGTACATACCTTGGGAACACTGAAGCTTTCTTT
>TRBD1|TRBV28|few|TRBJ2-7
CASSLGRTGGEQYF
TGTGCCAGCAGTTTAGGACGGACAGGGGGCGAGCAGTACTTC
>NA|TRBV7-6|many|TRBJ1-3
CASSLVGGQSGNTIYF
TGTGCCAGCAGCTTAGTTGGGGGACAATCAGGAAACACCATATATTTT
>NA|TRBV20-1|many|TRBJ1-3
CSASRDSGNTIYF
TGCAGTGCTAGCCGGGACTCTGGAAACACCATATATTTT
>NA|TRBV5-6|many|TRBJ1-2
CASSLGYSGYTF
TGTGCCAGCAGCTTGGGGTATTCCGGCTACACCTTC
>NA|TRBV10-3|NA|TRBJ2-2
CAISAGESLTGELFF
TGTGCCATCAGTGCCGGGGAATCCCTGACCGGGGAGCTGTTTTTT
>TRBD1|TRBV7-9|few|TRBJ2-3
CASSPPTGNTDTQYF
TGTGCCAGCAGCCCACCGACAGGGAACACAGATACGCAGTATTTT
>NA|TRBV5-5|NA|TRBJ1-2
CASSFGIGYYGYTF
TGTGCCAGCAGTTTTGGCATCGGCTACTATGGCTACACCTTC
>NA|TRBV6-5|many|TRBJ1-4
CASSPAGNEKLFF
TGTGCCAGCAGCCCCGCGGGGAATGAAAAACTGTTTTTT
>TRBD1|TRBV11-2|NA|TRBJ1-2
CASSLGQYNYGYTF
TGTGCCAGCAGCTTGGGACAGTATAACTATGGCTACACCTTC
>NA|TRBV6-5|many|TRBJ2-5
CASSPLGALQETQYF
TGTGCCAGCAGTCCCCTGGGGGCCCTACAAGAGACCCAGTACTTC
>TRBD1|TRBV7-2|NA|TRBJ2-7
CASSLAVAGQGIYEQYF
TGTGCCAGCAGCTTAGCGGTCGCGGGACAGGGTATCTACGAGCAGTACTTC
>NA|TRBV5-1|NA|TRBJ1-5
CASSLGETHHEHF
TGCGCCAGCAGCTTGGGGGAGACCCACCACGAGCATTTT
>TRBD1|TRBV29-1|NA|TRBJ2-5
CSVGGAGGRETQYF
TGCAGCGTTGGAGGGGCAGGGGGAAGGGAGACCCAGTACTTC
>NA|TRBV5-1|once|TRBJ1-1
CASSLATLPNTEAFF
TGCGCCAGCAGCTTGGCCACCCTACCGAACACTGAAGCTTTCTTT
>TRBD1|TRBV10-3|NA|TRBJ2-7
CAISSQGKYEQYF
TGTGCCATCAGTTCACAGGGGAAATACGAGCAGTACTTC
>NA|TRBV6-5|few|TRBJ2-2
CASSYPGRPNTGELFF
TGTGCCAGCAGTTACCCAGGGAGACCCAACACCGGGGAGCTGTTTTTT